This TCR beta chain was documented in a study of T cell responses to AZD1222 COVID-19 vaccine. Whole-study context: Second-dose intervals of approximately 4 or approximately 12 weeks were pooled.

Study conclusions and caveats: Vaccine-associated CD4 TCRs ranged over spike, dominating at 160-218 and 743-854. Nearly half of the spike-specific TCRs reportedly recognize variant regions that carry no mutations.

The CDR3 has 13 amino acids. Germline V gene lookup returns CDR1 SEHNR and CDR2 FQNEAQ (reference sequence). Trimming left V 2 bases short and J 4 bases short, with 6 bases between. Concerning this clone: The antigen remains unidentified.

Sequenced by immunoSEQ multiplex PCR; TCRdb stores in-frame clones only, minus some. The sample consists of tens of thousands of clones, 75% to 85% of them appearing once. Sample: peripheral blood, taken on day 0 of AZD1222 vaccination. V gene TRBV7-9 combines with J gene TRBJ1-5, with D unclear. The receptor's source is an adult in good health. CDR3 sequence (DNA): TGTGCCAGCAGCTTAAACAGTAATCAGCCCCAGCATTTT. Translation: CASSLNSNQPQHF. Complete variable domain (other parts from reference TRBV7-9 and TRBJ1-5): DTGVSQNPRHKITKRGQNVTFRCDPISEHNRLYWYRQTLGQGPEFLTYFQNEAQLEKSRLLSDRFSAERPKGSFSTLEIQRTEQGDSAMYLCASSLNSNQPQHFGDGTRLSIL.